The 16 T cell receptor beta chains below come from one sample, sequenced in a study of regulatory T cells in long-lasting Graves disease. Time point specified: persistent/refractory GD, antithyroid drugs over 5 years with positive TRAb. Preparation of the TCR library used RNA extracted from PBMCs. Arm-PCR of CDR3 regions with iRepertoire HTBI primers generated TCR beta libraries. TCRdb recomputed calls from the multiplex PCR reads with MiXCR, one row per CDR3 protein. Of roughly 300,000 distinct CDR3 sequences listed, around 21% are singletons. The specimen comprised peripheral blood mononuclear cells (PBMCs), sampled when the disease was refractory, from a patient treated with antithyroid drugs. These receptors came from a female donor with Graves disease.

This clonotype turned up a few times. The chain recombines TRBV20-1 with TRBJ1-2; maybe TRBD1 (5 bases). V lost 5 bases and J lost 4, with 17 bases in between. From germline, CDR1 is DFQATT and CDR2 SNEGSKA (reference sequence). The CDR3 runs 14 residues. The CDR3 DNA sequence: TGCAGTGCTTTAACGGACAAGTTATTCTATGGCTACACCTTC. Its protein is CSALTDKLFYGYTF.

This clonotype was recorded at least ten times. CDR3 region: CATSPGLAGLNIQYF. The CDR3 coding sequence is TGTGCCACCAGCCCGGGACTAGCGGGATTAAACATTCAGTACTTC. The chain employs TRBV24-1 and TRBJ2-4, with 13 bases that match TRBD2. V lost 7 bases to trimming and J lost 6 bases; unmatched junction nucleotides: 5. CDR1 and CDR2 (germline): KGHDR, SFDVKD. The CDR3 is 15 amino acids.

This clonotype was counted at least ten times. The rearrangement uses TRBV12-3 or TRBV12-4 and TRBJ2-7; 9 bases fit TRBD2. The CDR3 sequence is 14 residues long. With V trimmed by 8 bases and J by 5 bases, 10 bases remained unmatched. In DNA form, the CDR3 reads TGTGCCAGCTCGTTCGGCGGGAGGGTAAACGAGCAGTACTTC. Amino acids: CASSFGGRVNEQYF.

This clonotype was counted a few times. The CDR3 here is CASSQVEGSQETQYF. The CDR3 region has the DNA TGTGCCAGCAGCCAAGTGGAAGGATCCCAAGAGACCCAGTACTTC. The rearrangement links TRBV4-2 to TRBJ2-5; D uncertain. Germline-derived CDR1 and CDR2 are LGHNA and YNFKEQ. Trimming stripped 1 base from V and 1 base from J, with 10 bases between. The CDR3 consists of 15 residues.

This clonotype turned up a few times. This chain links TRBV7-2 with TRBJ1-4; 8 bases fit TRBD1. CDR1 and CDR2 (germline): SGHTA, FQGNSA. This CDR3 region has 14 residues. The trim removed 5 bases at V and 8 bases at J, leaving 7 bases unmatched. CDR3 amino acids: CASSRGQGGEKLFF. CDR3 nucleotide sequence: TGTGCCAGCAGCCGCGGACAGGGAGGGGAAAAACTGTTTTTT. Filled out from reference TRBV7-2 and TRBJ1-4, the complete variable domain reads GAGVSQSPSNKVTEKGKDVELRCDPISGHTALYWYRQSLGQGLEFLIYFQGNSAPDKSGLPSDRFSAERTGGSVSTLTIQRTQQEDSAVYLCASSRGQGGEKLFFGSGTQLSVL.

This clonotype occurred once. The rearrangement links TRBV25-1 to TRBJ2-7; D possibly corresponds to TRBD2 (8 bases). The germline CDR1 and CDR2 sequences are MGHDK and SYGVNS. The CDR3 has 20 residues. Between the trimmed V and J ends, which lost 4 bases and 4 bases, there was a span of 32 bases. The CDR3 DNA reads as TGTGCCAGCAGTGTCGGCGGGGACAGCCGGGAGGGTGTCCACCCTTACGAGCAGTACTTC. It encodes CASSVGGDSREGVHPYEQYF.

The chain combines TRBV28 with TRBJ2-3; TRBD1 matches 11 bases. The CDR3 is 17 residues long. The V and J ends lost 4 bases and 7 bases, in that order; junction bases with no gene match: 13. CDR1 and CDR2 from the germline V gene are MDHEN and SYDVKM. In DNA, the CDR3 is TGTGCCAGCAGTTCCGCAGGGAGGACAGGGGGCGCGAATACGCAGTATTTT. This gives the protein CASSSAGRTGGANTQYF. Full variable domain (rest looked up from reference TRBV28 and TRBJ2-3): DVKVTQSSRYLVKRTGEKVFLECVQDMDHENMFWYRQDPGLGLRLIYFSYDVKMKEKGDIPEGYSVSREKKERFSLILESASTNQTSMYLCASSSAGRTGGANTQYFGPGTRLTVL.

The V call is TRBV30, the J call TRBJ2-7; D possibly matches TRBD1 or TRBD2 (6 bases each). The CDR3 contains 14 residues. Trimming pared 7 bases from V and 1 base from J, leaving 17 bases between. Germline V gives CDR1 GTSNPN, CDR2 SVGIG (reference sequence). CDR3: CAYTWTTGSYEQYF. The CDR3 nucleotides are TGTGCCTACACTTGGACTACAGGGTCCTACGAGCAGTACTTC. Together with reference TRBV30 and TRBJ2-7, the CDR3 gives the full variable domain: SQTIHQWPATLVQPVGSPLSLECTVEGTSNPNLYWYRQAAGRGLQLLFYSVGIGQISSEVPQNLSASRPQDRQFILSSKKLLLSDSGFYLCAYTWTTGSYEQYFGPGTRLTVT.

This clonotype was counted at least ten times. The chain has TRBV6-5 and TRBJ2-4; D is perhaps TRBD1 (8 bases). The ends were cut back, 3 bases at V and 7 bases at J, with 13 bases in the middle. From germline, CDR1 is MNHEY and CDR2 SVGAGI. The CDR3 sequence is 14 residues long. This chain's CDR3 is CASSYGQGGNIQYF. CDR3 nucleotides: TGTGCCAGCAGTTATGGACAGGGAGGGAACATTCAGTACTTC.

As to this clonotype: This sequence may be a read error, since a much larger clone differs from it by one base. The J gene is TRBJ2-5, the V gene TRBV12-3 or TRBV12-4, with a tentative D call TRBD1 (5 bases). The CDR3 consists of 16 residues. Trimming stripped 6 bases from V and 7 bases from J, with 24 bases between. In DNA, the CDR3 is TGTGCCAGCAGCCGACCACAGGACATCCTAACGGGGACCCAGTACTTC. This translates into CASSRPQDILTGTQYF.

The chain has TRBV12-3 or TRBV12-4 and TRBJ1-4; a possible D gene is TRBD1 (6 bases). The CDR3 contains 15 residues. Trimming removed 6 bases at V and 7 bases at J, with 18 bases between. The CDR3, as DNA: TGTGCCAGCAGAAGAGGTGGGGGGCTGGGTGAAAAACTGTTTTTT. Protein sequence: CASRRGGGLGEKLFF.

This clonotype appeared many times. The V and J genes are TRBV2 and TRBJ1-2, with TRBD1 matching over 7 bases. This CDR3 is 15 amino acids long. From germline, CDR1 is SNHLY and CDR2 FYNNEI. V was pared by 6 bases and J by 0 bases, with 7 bases of the junction left unmatched. CDR3: CASRAGGGSNYGYTF. CDR3 coding DNA: TGTGCCAGCAGGGCAGGGGGGGGATCTAACTATGGCTACACCTTC.

This clonotype was seen many times. The chain couples TRBV11-1 to TRBJ2-7; 7 bases match TRBD1. Germline assignment: CDR1 SGHAT and CDR2 FQDESV (reference sequence). The CDR3 is 14 amino acids. With 4 bases clipped from V and 1 base from J, the junction kept 4 bases outside the gene matches. CDR3 nucleotide sequence: TGTGCCAGCAGCTACAGGGGAATGTCCTACGAGCAGTACTTC. Encoded protein: CASSYRGMSYEQYF.

This chain joins TRBV10-2 and TRBJ2-1, with D possibly TRBD2 on 6 matching bases. The CDR3 has 12 residues. The germline V gene encodes CDR1 WSHSY and CDR2 SAAADI. V dropped 10 bases and J dropped 7 bases, with 14 bases sitting between them. CDR3 nucleotides: TGCGCCACCGCACTAGCTAGTAATGAGCAGTTCTTC. Its protein product is CATALASNEQFF.

This rearrangement joins TRBV7-9 to TRBJ2-7; a possible D gene is TRBD2 (6 bases). V lost 3 bases, J lost 7 bases, and 16 bases lay in between. This CDR3 has 14 amino acids. CDR1 is SEHNR and CDR2 is FQNEAQ in the germline V gene (reference sequence). The chain's CDR3 is CASSFDRLVREQYF. For the CDR3, the DNA is TGTGCCAGCAGCTTCGACCGACTAGTTCGTGAGCAGTACTTC.

This clonotype was seen repeatedly, ten times or more. V and J are TRBV28 and TRBJ2-7; D gene unclear. V gave up 6 bases and J gave up 3 bases, with 9 bases separating them. There are 12 residues in the CDR3. CDR1 and CDR2 from the germline V gene are MDHEN and SYDVKM. The CDR3, as DNA: TGTGCCAGCAGAGAGTCCGTCTACGAGCAGTACTTC. Its translation: CASRESVYEQYF. Filled out from reference TRBV28 and TRBJ2-7, the complete variable domain reads DVKVTQSSRYLVKRTGEKVFLECVQDMDHENMFWYRQDPGLGLRLIYFSYDVKMKEKGDIPEGYSVSREKKERFSLILESASTNQTSMYLCASRESVYEQYFGPGTRLTVT.